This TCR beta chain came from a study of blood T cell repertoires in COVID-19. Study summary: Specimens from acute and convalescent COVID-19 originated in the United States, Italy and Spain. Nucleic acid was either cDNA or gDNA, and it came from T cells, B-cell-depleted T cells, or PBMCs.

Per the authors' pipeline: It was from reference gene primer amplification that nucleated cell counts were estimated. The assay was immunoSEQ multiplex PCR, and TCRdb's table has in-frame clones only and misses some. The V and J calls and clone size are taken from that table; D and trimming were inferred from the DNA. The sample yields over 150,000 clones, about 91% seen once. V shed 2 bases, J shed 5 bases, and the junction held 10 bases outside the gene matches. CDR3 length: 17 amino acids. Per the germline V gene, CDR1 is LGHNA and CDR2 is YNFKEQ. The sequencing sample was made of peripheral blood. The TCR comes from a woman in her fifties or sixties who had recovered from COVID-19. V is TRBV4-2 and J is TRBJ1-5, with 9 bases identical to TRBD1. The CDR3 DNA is TGTGCCAGCAGCCAACCCTCGGGACAGGGAGGGGATCAGCCCCAGCATTTT. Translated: CASSQPSGQGGDQPQHF.